These T cell receptor beta chains were read from a single sample in a study of blood T cell repertoires in COVID-19. The repertoire was sequenced with immunoSEQ multiplex PCR; TCRdb's copy has only in-frame clones and lacks some. The sample includes 200,000 to 250,000 clones, about 88% seen only once; the top ten take around 17%. Sequencing was carried out using peripheral blood. The origin of the receptors is a man aged 45 to 65 with COVID-19, enrolled during active disease. CDR3s include the opening cysteine and the closing phenylalanine or tryptophan. The D gene is left open where the match is weak. Not every row has a clone size; where given, it reads once, few, many or a size class.

>NA|TRBJ2-7|TRBV5-1|NA
CASSLDGGGEQYF
TGCGCCAGCAGCTTGGATGGGGGAGGCGAGCAGTACTTC
>NA|TRBJ2-5|TRBV19|TRBD2
CASTGSGRAGETQYF
TGTGCCAGTACGGGGAGCGGGAGGGCCGGTGAGACCCAGTACTTC
>once|TRBJ2-2|TRBV6-5|TRBD2
CASSSGLAAHTGELFF
TGTGCCAGCAGTTCCGGACTAGCGGCCCACACCGGGGAGCTGTTTTTT
>NA|TRBJ2-7|TRBV6-5|TRBD1
CASHRTGERYEQYF
TGTGCCAGCCATCGGACAGGGGAAAGGTACGAGCAGTACTTC
>NA|TRBJ2-1|TRBV12-5|TRBD2
CASGPAGVYNEQFF
TGTGCTAGTGGTCCCGCGGGGGTCTACAATGAGCAGTTCTTC
>NA|TRBJ2-2|TRBV10-1|NA
CASSDITGELFF
TGCGCCAGCAGTGACATCACCGGGGAGCTGTTTTTT
>NA|TRBJ1-4|TRBV5-1|NA
CASSFGSGYEKLFF
TGCGCCAGCAGCTTTGGGTCAGGGTATGAAAAACTGTTTTTT
>once|TRBJ1-1|TRBV12-5|NA
CASGLDGGRGSEAFF
TGTGCTAGTGGTTTAGATGGGGGCAGAGGGTCTGAAGCTTTCTTT
>NA|TRBJ2-3|TRBV6-5|NA
CASRLTTGSDTQYF
TGTGCCAGCAGGTTGACAACAGGGTCAGATACGCAGTATTTT
>NA|TRBJ1-4|TRBV5-6|NA
CASSSGQTIATNEKLFF
TGTGCCAGCAGCTCGGGACAAACAATCGCAACTAATGAAAAACTGTTTTTT
>NA|TRBJ2-3|TRBV24-1|NA
CATSDEPDTQYF
TGTGCCACCAGTGATGAGCCTGATACGCAGTATTTT
>NA|TRBJ2-1|TRBV12-5|NA
CASGSSVLAHEQFF
TGTGCTAGTGGTTCCTCGGTATTAGCCCATGAGCAGTTCTTC
>NA|TRBJ1-2|TRBV6-4|NA
CASSAGVHYGYTF
TGTGCCAGCAGTGCAGGGGTCCACTATGGCTACACCTTC
>NA|TRBJ1-4|TRBV3-1/TRBV3-2|NA
CASSPRAAGEKLFF
TGTGCCAGCAGCCCCCGAGCGGCGGGGGAAAAACTGTTTTTT
>NA|TRBJ2-5|TRBV10-3|TRBD1
CAISPDREKETQYF
TGTGCCATCAGCCCGGACAGGGAGAAGGAGACCCAGTACTTC
>once|TRBJ2-2|TRBV29-1|NA
CSAREGLLNTGELFF
TGCAGCGCCAGAGAGGGACTCTTAAACACCGGGGAGCTGTTTTTT
>once|TRBJ1-1|TRBV18|NA
CASSPKAGEAFF
TGTGCCAGCTCACCCAAAGCCGGTGAAGCTTTCTTT
>NA|TRBJ2-2|TRBV19|TRBD1
CASRPPRTGGTVGELFF
TGTGCCAGTCGCCCCCCGAGGACAGGGGGCACGGTCGGGGAGCTGTTTTTT
>NA|TRBJ2-2|TRBV28|NA
CASSLLGGTGELFF
TGTGCCAGCAGTTTGCTCGGCGGCACCGGGGAGCTGTTTTTT
>NA|TRBJ1-3|TRBV9|NA
CASSVEGEGNTIYF
TGTGCCAGCAGCGTAGAAGGGGAAGGAAACACCATATATTTT
>once|TRBJ2-3|TRBV6-6|TRBD2
CASSGTSSTDTQYF
TGTGCCAGCAGTGGGACTAGCAGCACAGATACGCAGTATTTT
>NA|TRBJ1-2|TRBV9|TRBD1
CASSPRTGSNYGYTF
TGTGCCAGCAGCCCTCGGACAGGGTCTAACTATGGCTACACCTTC